This T cell receptor beta chain emerged from a study of glioma-infiltrating T cells. The study, taken as a whole, reports: CDR3 overlap between tissue and blood was very small.

The iRepertoire nested amplicon-rescue multiplex PCR amplified TCR alpha and beta CDR3s from RNA. Via MiXCR, TCRdb re-called the multiplex PCR reads, giving one row per CDR3 protein. Of tens of thousands of distinct CDR3 sequences listed, 20% to 25% were seen once; the top ten hold about 6.6%. Worth noting for this clonotype: Its antigen remains unknown.

The sequence was obtained from a human donor with low-grade glioma or glioblastoma, undergoing nonglioma brain surgery, or in good health (not recorded which). The sample taken for sequencing was glioma tissue, nonneoplastic brain tissue, or PBMCs (not recorded which).

CDR3 residues: CASSSQVVSDGNTIYF. CDR3 nucleotide sequence: TGTGCCAGCAGCTCTCAGGTTGTCTCAGATGGAAACACCATATATTTT. The chain carries TRBV12-3 or TRBV12-4 and TRBJ1-3; D unresolved. The CDR3 has 16 amino acids. The V gene lost 6 bases and the J gene lost 3 bases, with 18 bases spanning the gap.